The T cell receptor beta chain under discussion was sequenced for a study of blood T cell repertoires in COVID-19. Profiled with immunoSEQ multiplex PCR; TCRdb holds only in-frame clones, not every one. The sample lists roughly 700,000 clones; 85% to 90% were seen once. Germline lookup yields CDR1 SEHNR and CDR2 FQNEAQ (reference sequence). Trimming shortened V by 2 bases and J by 4 bases, and 9 bases separated the two germline ends. The CDR3 consists of 13 residues. This rearrangement joins TRBV7-9 to TRBJ2-7, with no clear D. The sequence came from a woman in her late teens or twenties with acute or convalescent COVID-19. The sample consisted of peripheral blood. CDR3 loop: CASSLTSRYEQYF. DNA of the CDR3: TGTGCCAGCAGCTTAACGTCCAGGTACGAGCAGTACTTC.